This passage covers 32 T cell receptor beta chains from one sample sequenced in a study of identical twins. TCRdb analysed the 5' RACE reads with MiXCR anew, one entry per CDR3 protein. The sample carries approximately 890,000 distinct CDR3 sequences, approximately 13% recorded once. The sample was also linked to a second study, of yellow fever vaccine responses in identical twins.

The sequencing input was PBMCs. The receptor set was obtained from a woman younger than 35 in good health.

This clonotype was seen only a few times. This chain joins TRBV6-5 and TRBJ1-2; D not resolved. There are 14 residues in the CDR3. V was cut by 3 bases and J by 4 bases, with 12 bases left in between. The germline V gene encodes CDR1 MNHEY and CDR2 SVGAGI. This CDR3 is CASSYSSGVYGYTF. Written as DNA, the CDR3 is TGTGCCAGCAGTTATTCGTCGGGTGTCTATGGCTACACCTTC.

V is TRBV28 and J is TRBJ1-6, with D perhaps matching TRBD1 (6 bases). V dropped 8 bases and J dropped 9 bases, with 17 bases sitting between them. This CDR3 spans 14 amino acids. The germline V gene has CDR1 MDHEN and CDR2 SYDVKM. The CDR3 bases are TGTGCCAGCGGCACTCCACAGGGTAGTTCACCCCTCCACTTT. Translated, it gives CASGTPQGSSPLHF.

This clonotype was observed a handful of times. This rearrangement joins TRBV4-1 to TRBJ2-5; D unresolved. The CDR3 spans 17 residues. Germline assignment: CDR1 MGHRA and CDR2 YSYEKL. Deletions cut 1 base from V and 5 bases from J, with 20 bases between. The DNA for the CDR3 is TGCGCCAGCAGCCAAGGAGGCGGTTCTGCTCGCATTGAGACCCAGTACTTC. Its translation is CASSQGGGSARIETQYF.

CDR3 sequence: CASSLFGGGLNNEQFF. DNA of the CDR3: TGCGCCAGCAGCTTGTTTGGGGGGGGCCTTAACAATGAGCAGTTCTTC. This sequence joins TRBV5-1 and TRBJ2-1, with D tentatively TRBD2 (7 bases). V gave up 1 base and J gave up 5 bases, with 16 bases separating them. This CDR3 region has 16 residues. Germline V gene lookup returns CDR1 SGHRS and CDR2 YFSETQ. The whole variable domain, remainder taken from reference TRBV5-1 and TRBJ2-1, is KAGVTQTPRYLIKTRGQQVTLSCSPISGHRSVSWYQQTPGQGLQFLFEYFSETQRNKGNFPGRFSGRQFSNSRSEMNVSTLELGDSALYLCASSLFGGGLNNEQFFGPGTRLTVL.

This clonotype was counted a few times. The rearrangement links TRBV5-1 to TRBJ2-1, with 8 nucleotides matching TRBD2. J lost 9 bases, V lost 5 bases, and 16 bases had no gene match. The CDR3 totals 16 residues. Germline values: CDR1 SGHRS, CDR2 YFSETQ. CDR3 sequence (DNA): TGCGCCAGCAGTTCCGCCGGGACTAGGAGATGGGGTGAGCAGTTCTTC. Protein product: CASSSAGTRRWGEQFF.

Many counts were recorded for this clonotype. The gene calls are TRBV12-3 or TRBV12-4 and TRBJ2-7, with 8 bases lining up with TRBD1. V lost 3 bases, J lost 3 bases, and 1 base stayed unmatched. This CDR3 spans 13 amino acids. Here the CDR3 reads CASSFTGGYEQYF. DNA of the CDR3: TGTGCCAGCAGTTTTACAGGGGGCTACGAGCAGTACTTC.

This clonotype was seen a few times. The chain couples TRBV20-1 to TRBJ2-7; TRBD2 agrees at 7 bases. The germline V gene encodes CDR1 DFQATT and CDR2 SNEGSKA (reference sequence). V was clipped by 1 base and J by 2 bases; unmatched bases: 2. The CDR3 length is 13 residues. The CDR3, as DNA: TGCAGTGCTAGAGGGCTAGCGGCCTACGAGCAGTACGTC. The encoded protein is CSARGLAAYEQYV.

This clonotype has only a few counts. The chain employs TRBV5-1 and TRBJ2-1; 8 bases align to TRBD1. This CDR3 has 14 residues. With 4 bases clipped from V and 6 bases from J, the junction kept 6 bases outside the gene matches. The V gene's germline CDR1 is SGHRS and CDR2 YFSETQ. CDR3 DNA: TGCGCCAGCAGCCGGGGACAGGTTTTCAATGAGCAGTTCTTC. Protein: CASSRGQVFNEQFF.

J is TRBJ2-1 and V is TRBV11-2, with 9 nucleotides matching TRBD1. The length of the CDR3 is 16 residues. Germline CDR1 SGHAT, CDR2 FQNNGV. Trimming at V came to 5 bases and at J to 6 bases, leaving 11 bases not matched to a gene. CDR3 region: CASSPPRDRALNEQFF. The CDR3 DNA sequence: TGTGCCAGCAGCCCACCCCGGGACAGGGCCCTCAATGAGCAGTTCTTC.

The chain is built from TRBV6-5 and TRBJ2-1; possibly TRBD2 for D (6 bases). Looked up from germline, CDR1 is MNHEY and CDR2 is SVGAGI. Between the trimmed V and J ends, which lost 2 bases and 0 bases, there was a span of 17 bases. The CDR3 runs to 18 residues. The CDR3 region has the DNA TGTGCCAGCAGTTACCGCACGATGGACGGGAGCTCCTACAATGAGCAGTTCTTC. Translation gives CASSYRTMDGSSYNEQFF.

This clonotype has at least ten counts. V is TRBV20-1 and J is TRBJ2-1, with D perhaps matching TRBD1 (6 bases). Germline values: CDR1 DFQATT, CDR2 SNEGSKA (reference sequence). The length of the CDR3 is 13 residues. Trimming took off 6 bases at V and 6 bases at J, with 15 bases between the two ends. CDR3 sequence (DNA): TGCAGTGCCAGGGGACCCACAAGCAATGAGCAGTTCTTC. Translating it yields CSARGPTSNEQFF.

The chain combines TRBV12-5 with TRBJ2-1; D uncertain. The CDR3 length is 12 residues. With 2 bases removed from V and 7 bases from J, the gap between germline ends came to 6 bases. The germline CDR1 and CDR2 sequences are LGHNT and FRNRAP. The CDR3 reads CASGLIPNEQFF. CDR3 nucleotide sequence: TGTGCTAGTGGTTTGATTCCAAATGAGCAGTTCTTC.

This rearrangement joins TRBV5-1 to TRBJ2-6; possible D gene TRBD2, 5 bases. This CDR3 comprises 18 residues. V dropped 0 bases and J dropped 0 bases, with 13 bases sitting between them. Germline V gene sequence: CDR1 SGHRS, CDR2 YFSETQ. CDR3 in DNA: TGCGCCAGCAGCTTGGAAGGACTCGTCTCCTCTGGGGCCAACGTCCTGACTTTC. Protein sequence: CASSLEGLVSSGANVLTF.

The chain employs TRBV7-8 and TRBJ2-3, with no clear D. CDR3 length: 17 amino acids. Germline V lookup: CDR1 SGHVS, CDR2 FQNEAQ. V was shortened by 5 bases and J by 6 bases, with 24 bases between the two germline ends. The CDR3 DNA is TGTGCCAGCAGCCAGGTGGGCCGAACCCACCTGGGGGATACGCAGTATTTT. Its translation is CASSQVGRTHLGDTQYF. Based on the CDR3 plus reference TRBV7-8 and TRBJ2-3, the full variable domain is GAGVSQSPRYKVAKRGQDVALRCDPISGHVSLFWYQQALGQGPEFLTYFQNEAQLDKSGLPSDRFFAERPEGSVSTLKIQRTQQEDSAVYLCASSQVGRTHLGDTQYFGPGTRLTVL.

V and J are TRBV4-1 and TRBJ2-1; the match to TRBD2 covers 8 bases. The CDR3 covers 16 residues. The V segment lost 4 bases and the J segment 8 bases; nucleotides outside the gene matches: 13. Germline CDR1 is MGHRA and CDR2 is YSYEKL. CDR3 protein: CASSPRGGAGAHEQFF. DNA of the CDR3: TGCGCCAGCAGCCCTCGGGGGGGAGCGGGAGCCCATGAGCAGTTCTTC.

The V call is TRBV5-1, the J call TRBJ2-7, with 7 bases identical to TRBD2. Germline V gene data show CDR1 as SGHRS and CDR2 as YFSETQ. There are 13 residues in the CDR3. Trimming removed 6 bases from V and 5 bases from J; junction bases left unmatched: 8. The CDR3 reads CASNRLGRDEQYF. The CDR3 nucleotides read TGCGCCAGCAATCGTTTGGGGAGGGACGAGCAGTACTTC. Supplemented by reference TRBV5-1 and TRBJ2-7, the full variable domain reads KAGVTQTPRYLIKTRGQQVTLSCSPISGHRSVSWYQQTPGQGLQFLFEYFSETQRNKGNFPGRFSGRQFSNSRSEMNVSTLELGDSALYLCASNRLGRDEQYFGPGTRLTVT.

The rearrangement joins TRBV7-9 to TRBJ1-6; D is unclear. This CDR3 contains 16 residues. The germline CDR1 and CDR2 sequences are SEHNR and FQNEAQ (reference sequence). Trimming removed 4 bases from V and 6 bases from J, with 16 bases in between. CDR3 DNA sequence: TGTGCCAGCAGCTGGGGATTGGTATCGGGTAATTCACCCCTCCACTTT. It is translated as CASSWGLVSGNSPLHF.

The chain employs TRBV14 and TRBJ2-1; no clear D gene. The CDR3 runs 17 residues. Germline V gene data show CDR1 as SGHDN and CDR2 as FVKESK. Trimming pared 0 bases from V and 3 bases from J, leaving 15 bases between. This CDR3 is CASSQDMAGRYYNEQFF. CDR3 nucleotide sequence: TGTGCCAGCAGCCAAGATATGGCAGGACGATACTACAATGAGCAGTTCTTC.

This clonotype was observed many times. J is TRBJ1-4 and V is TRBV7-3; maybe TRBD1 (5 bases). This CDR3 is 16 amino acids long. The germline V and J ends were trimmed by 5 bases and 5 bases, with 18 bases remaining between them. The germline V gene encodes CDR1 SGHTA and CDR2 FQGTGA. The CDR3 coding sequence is TGTGCCAGCAGCCTCTTACCCGGACACCCGAATGAAAAACTGTTTTTT. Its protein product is CASSLLPGHPNEKLFF.

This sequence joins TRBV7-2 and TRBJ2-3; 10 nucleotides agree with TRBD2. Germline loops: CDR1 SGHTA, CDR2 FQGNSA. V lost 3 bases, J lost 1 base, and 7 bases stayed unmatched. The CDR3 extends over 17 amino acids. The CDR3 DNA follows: TGTGCCAGCAGCTTTCCGCTAGCGGGAGCGGGCACAGATACGCAGTATTTT. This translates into CASSFPLAGAGTDTQYF. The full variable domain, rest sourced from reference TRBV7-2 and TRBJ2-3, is GAGVSQSPSNKVTEKGKDVELRCDPISGHTALYWYRQSLGQGLEFLIYFQGNSAPDKSGLPSDRFSAERTGGSVSTLTIQRTQQEDSAVYLCASSFPLAGAGTDTQYFGPGTRLTVL.

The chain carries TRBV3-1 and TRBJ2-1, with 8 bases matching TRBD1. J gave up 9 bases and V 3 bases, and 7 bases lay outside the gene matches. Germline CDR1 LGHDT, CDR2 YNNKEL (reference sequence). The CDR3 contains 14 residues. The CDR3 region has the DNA TGTGCCAGCAGCCATCCCTTCCAGGGGGCTGAGCAGTTCTTC. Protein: CASSHPFQGAEQFF.

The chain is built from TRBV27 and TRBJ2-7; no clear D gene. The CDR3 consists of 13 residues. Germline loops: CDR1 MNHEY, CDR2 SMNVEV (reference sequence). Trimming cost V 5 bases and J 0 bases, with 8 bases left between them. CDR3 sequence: CASSITASYEQYF. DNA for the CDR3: TGTGCCAGCAGTATTACAGCCTCCTACGAGCAGTACTTC.

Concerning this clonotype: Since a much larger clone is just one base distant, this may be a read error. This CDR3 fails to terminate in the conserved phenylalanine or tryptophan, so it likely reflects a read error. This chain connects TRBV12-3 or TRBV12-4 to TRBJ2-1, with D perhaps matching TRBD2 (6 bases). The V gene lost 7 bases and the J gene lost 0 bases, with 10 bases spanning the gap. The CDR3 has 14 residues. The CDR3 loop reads CASKLGSSYNEQFL. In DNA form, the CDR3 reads TGTGCCAGCAAACTCGGGAGCTCCTACAATGAGCAGTTCCTC.

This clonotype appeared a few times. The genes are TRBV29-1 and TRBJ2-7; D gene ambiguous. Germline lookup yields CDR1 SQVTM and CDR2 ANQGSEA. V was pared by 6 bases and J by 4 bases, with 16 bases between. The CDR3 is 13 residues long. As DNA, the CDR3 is TGCAGCGTCCGGTCGTATAGCTCTTACGAGCAGTACTTC. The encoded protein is CSVRSYSSYEQYF.

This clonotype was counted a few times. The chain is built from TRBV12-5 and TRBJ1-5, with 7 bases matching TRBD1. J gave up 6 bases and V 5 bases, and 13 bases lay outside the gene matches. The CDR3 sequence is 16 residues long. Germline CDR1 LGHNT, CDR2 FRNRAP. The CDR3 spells CASGEVVTGRAQPQHF. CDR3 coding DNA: TGTGCTAGTGGTGAGGTGGTGACAGGGCGGGCTCAGCCCCAGCATTTT.

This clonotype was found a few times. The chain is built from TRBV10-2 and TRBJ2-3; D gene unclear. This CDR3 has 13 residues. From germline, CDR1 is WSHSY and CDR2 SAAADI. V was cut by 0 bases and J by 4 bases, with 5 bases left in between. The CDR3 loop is CASSESYADTQYF. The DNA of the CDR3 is TGCGCCAGCAGTGAGTCGTATGCAGATACGCAGTATTTT.

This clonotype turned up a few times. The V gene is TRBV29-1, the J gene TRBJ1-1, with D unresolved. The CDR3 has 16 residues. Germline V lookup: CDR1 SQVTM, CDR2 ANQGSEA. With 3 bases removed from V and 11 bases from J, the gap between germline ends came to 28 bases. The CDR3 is CSVDSDTNAYAAQAFF. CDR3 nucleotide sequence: TGCAGCGTTGATTCCGACACGAATGCTTACGCTGCGCAGGCTTTCTTT. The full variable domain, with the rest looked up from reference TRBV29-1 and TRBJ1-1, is SAVISQKPSRDICQRGTSLTIQCQVDSQVTMMFWYRQQPGQSLTLIATANQGSEATYESGFVIDKFPISRPNLTFSTLTVSNMSPEDSSIYLCSVDSDTNAYAAQAFFGQGTRLTVV.

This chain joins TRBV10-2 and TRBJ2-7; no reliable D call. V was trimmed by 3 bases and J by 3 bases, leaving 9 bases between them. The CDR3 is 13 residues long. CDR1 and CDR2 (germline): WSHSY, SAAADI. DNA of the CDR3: TGCGCCAGCAGTGACGCCAGAAGCTACGAGCAGTACGTC. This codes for CASSDARSYEQYV.

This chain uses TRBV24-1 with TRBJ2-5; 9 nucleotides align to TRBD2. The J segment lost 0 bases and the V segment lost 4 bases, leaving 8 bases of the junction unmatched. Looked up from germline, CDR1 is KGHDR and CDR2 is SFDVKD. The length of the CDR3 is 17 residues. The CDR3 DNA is TGTGCCACCAGTGAGGGCCCTAGCGGGGCCTACCAAGAGACCCAGTACTTC. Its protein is CATSEGPSGAYQETQYF.

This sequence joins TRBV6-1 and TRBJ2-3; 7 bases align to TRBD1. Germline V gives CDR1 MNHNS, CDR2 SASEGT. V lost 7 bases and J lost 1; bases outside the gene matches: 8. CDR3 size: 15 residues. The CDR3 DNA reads TGTGCCAGCACCCTGACAGGGCGCGGCACAGATACGCAGTATTTT. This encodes CASTLTGRGTDTQYF.

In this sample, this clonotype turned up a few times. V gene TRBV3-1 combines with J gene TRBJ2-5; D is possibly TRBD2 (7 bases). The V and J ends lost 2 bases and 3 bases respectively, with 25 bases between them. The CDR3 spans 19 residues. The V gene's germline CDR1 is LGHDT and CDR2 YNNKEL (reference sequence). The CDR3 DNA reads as TGTGCCAGCAGCCAACGATCTCCGGGGGGCCCGGGCCGGAAAGAGACCCAGTACTTC. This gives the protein CASSQRSPGGPGRKETQYF.

The CDR3 DNA reads as TGTGCCAGCAGCTTCCCGGGAGCCAACACTGAAGCTTTCTTT. Its protein product is CASSFPGANTEAFF. The chain recombines TRBV5-6 with TRBJ1-1, with no clear D. Germline-derived CDR1 and CDR2 are SGHDT and YYEEEE. Trimming cost V 2 bases and J 2 bases, with 10 bases left between them. The CDR3 runs 14 residues.